This T cell receptor beta chain originates from a study of early T cells in non-severe SARS-CoV-2 infection. The wider study: Unsorted whole blood bulk RNA was sequenced, with unpaired chains. Regarding the study as a whole: There was a bias toward anti-spike CD8 responses in VDJdb matching, which missed private and CD4 specificities.

Between the trimmed V and J ends, which lost 2 bases and 4 bases, there was a span of 8 bases. This CDR3 is 13 amino acids long. This clonotype was seen a few times. Antigen specificity is unknown. Individual cDNA molecules each received unique molecular identifiers attached to them. Using its own MiXCR run on the 5' RACE reads, TCRdb lists one record per CDR3 protein. The sample records some 87,000 distinct CDR3 sequences, around 10% being singletons. The specimen sequenced was whole blood. The clonotype was recovered from an adult who was a healthcare worker with PCR-confirmed SARS-CoV-2 infection or an uninfected control (not recorded which). This chain uses TRBV12-3 or TRBV12-4 with TRBJ1-1; TRBD1 might be the D (6 bases). The CDR3 DNA follows: TGTGCCAGCAGTTTAATAGGGGGCACTGAAGCTTTCTTT. It encodes CASSLIGGTEAFF.